This passage covers 25 T cell receptor beta chains from one sample sequenced in a study of T cell clonality in common variable immunodeficiency (dated by TCRdb to 2013 to 2016). The library came from the immunoSEQ multiplex PCR assay. In its TCRdb copy, this immuneACCESS table keeps in-frame sequences only and misses some clones. Where compared with another copy, unresolved V genes explain less than half of these, and the others have no known cause. There are 40,000 to 45,000 clones in this sample, and none of them is a singleton. The ten largest make up more than 1.2% of the sample. The sequenced sample was peripheral blood mononuclear cells. The receptor source for this set is a person aged 18 to 75 in good health.

This clone was seen many times. The read stops 3 residues short of the end of the CDR3; the missing end is completed from the germline J gene. This sequence joins TRBV7-3 and TRBJ2-1; 10 bases are a match to TRBD2. From germline, CDR1 is SGHTA and CDR2 FQGTGA. The V segment lost 3 bases and the J segment 9 bases; nucleotides outside the gene matches: 11. The CDR3 loop spans 16 amino acids. Incomplete CDR3 DNA: TGTGCCAGCAGCTTCCGGGGGAGCGGGAGGGCCGGTGAG. This sequence encodes CASSFRGSGRAGE. The full CDR3 sequence reads CASSFRGSGRAGEQFF. Full variable domain (rest looked up from reference TRBV7-3 and TRBJ2-1): GAGVSQTPSNKVTEKGKYVELRCDPISGHTALYWYRQSLGQGPEFLIYFQGTGAADDSGLPNDRFFAVRPEGSVSTLKIQRTERGDSAVYLCASSFRGSGRAGEQFFGPGTRLTVL.

Many counts were recorded for this clone. The read is 3 residues too short to cover the CDR3 end, so that end is filled in from the germline J gene. The rearrangement joins TRBV5-1 to TRBJ2-7; 8 positions agree with TRBD2. The CDR3 contains 14 residues. V shed 2 bases, J shed 6 bases, and the junction held 7 bases outside the gene matches. CDR1 and CDR2 (germline): SGHRS, YFSETQ. CDR3 DNA, as far as it was read: TGCGCCAGCAGCTTCGGGGGGGTGGGGAGCGAG. It specifies CASSFGGVGSE. The whole CDR3 sequence reads CASSFGGVGSEQYF.

The table lists this clone with many counts. The CDR3 goes on 3 residues after the read ends, and that part is filled in from the germline J gene. The chain couples TRBV13 to TRBJ1-1, with 7 positions matching TRBD1. The CDR3 is 17 amino acids. V shed 5 bases and J 0 bases; nucleotides not matched to a gene: 12. Germline CDR1 is PRHDT and CDR2 is FYEKMQ (reference sequence). Incomplete CDR3 DNA: TGTGCCAGCAGCCGCTCCCCGAGGGACAGATTGAACACTGAA. It encodes CASSRSPRDRLNTE. The full CDR3 reads CASSRSPRDRLNTEAFF. Full variable domain (remainder filled in from reference TRBV13 and TRBJ1-1): AAGVIQSPRHLIKEKRETATLKCYPIPRHDTVYWYQQGPGQDPQFLISFYEKMQSDKGSIPDRFSAQQFSDYHSELNMSSLELGDSALYFCASSRSPRDRLNTEAFFGQGTRLTVV.

On this clone: The read halts 3 residues ahead of the CDR3 end, with the missing end drawn from the germline J gene. Distinct nucleotide sequences in the sample also encode this CDR3. This chain uses TRBV30 with TRBJ1-3; TRBD1 might be the D (6 bases). The CDR3 sequence is 16 residues long. Trimming left V 0 bases short and J 4 bases short, with 16 bases between. The germline gives CDR1 GTSNPN, CDR2 SVGIG (reference sequence). CDR3: CAWSVTPGGGGNTIYF. Incomplete CDR3 DNA: TGTGCCTGGAGTGTGACGCCCGGGGGGGGCGGAAACACC.

This clone was seen ten or more times. The read terminates 3 residues ahead of where the CDR3 ends, so the germline J gene completes it. The sample holds other DNA sequences that translate to the same CDR3. This rearrangement joins TRBV7-2 to TRBJ2-7; maybe TRBD2 (6 bases). Germline V lookup: CDR1 SGHTA, CDR2 FQGNSA. The CDR3 spans 15 residues. V shed 2 bases and J shed 2 bases, with 13 bases lying between them. CDR3 in amino acids: CASSLSATRTYEQYF. CDR3 DNA, as far as it was read: TGTGCCAGCAGCTTATCCGCGACTAGAACCTACGAG. The full variable domain, in which reference TRBV7-2 and TRBJ2-7 provide the parts outside the CDR3, is GAGVSQSPSNKVTEKGKDVELRCDPISGHTALYWYRQSLGQGLEFLIYFQGNSAPDKSGLPSDRFSAERTGGSVSTLTIQRTQQEDSAVYLCASSLSATRTYEQYFGPGTRLTVT.

This clone was counted at least ten times. The read ends 3 residues early relative to the CDR3; the germline J gene fills the gap. The gene calls are TRBV20-1 and TRBJ2-7, with D perhaps matching TRBD1 (5 bases). The CDR3 is 13 amino acids. V lost 6 bases and J lost 0, with 12 bases in between. Germline loops: CDR1 DFQATT, CDR2 SNEGSKA (reference sequence). The CDR3 reads CSANTGSSYEQYF. Partial CDR3 DNA: TGCAGTGCAAATACAGGAAGCTCCTACGAG.

This clone occurred a few times. The CDR3 goes on 3 residues after the read ends, and that part is filled in from the germline J gene. The gene calls are TRBV7-2 and TRBJ2-2, with 12 bases lining up with TRBD2. Germline CDR1 reads SGHTA; CDR2 reads FQGNSA. Losses at the gene ends were 0 bases for V and 6 bases for J; bases not matched to a gene: 5. CDR3 length: 17 residues. The covered CDR3 bases are TGTGCCAGCAGCTTAGCCGCTAGCGGGAGGGATTCCGGGGAG. It encodes CASSLAASGRDSGE. The entire CDR3 reads CASSLAASGRDSGELFF.

This clone was found many times. The CDR3: CASTTPGGTQYF. CDR3 DNA, as far as it was read: TGTGCCAGCACCACTCCCGGGGGGACC. The chain employs TRBV7-2 and TRBJ2-5, with D perhaps matching TRBD2 (6 bases). The CDR3 goes on 3 residues after the read ends, and that part is filled in from the germline J gene. The CDR3 runs 12 residues. V was pared by 7 bases and J by 7 bases, with 13 bases between. Germline V CDR1 and CDR2: SGHTA, FQGNSA.

Concerning this clone: The read ends 3 residues before the CDR3 terminus; that terminus is restored from the germline J gene. J is TRBJ1-1 and V is TRBV19; D ambiguous. This CDR3 contains 10 residues. The germline V gene encodes CDR1 LNHDA and CDR2 SQIVND (reference sequence). Trimming pared 7 bases from V and 4 bases from J, leaving 4 bases between. The part of the CDR3 DNA that was read is TGTGCCAGTACGGGCACTGAA. Translated, it gives CASTGTE. The full CDR3 protein reads CASTGTEAFF. Based on the CDR3 plus reference TRBV19 and TRBJ1-1, the full variable domain is DGGITQSPKYLFRKEGQNVTLSCEQNLNHDAMYWYRQDPGQGLRLIYYSQIVNDFQKGDIAEGYSVSREKKESFPLTVTSAQKNPTAFYLCASTGTEAFFGQGTRLTVV.

The table lists this clone with many counts. With the read ending 3 residues before the CDR3 end, the germline J gene is used to fill in that end. The V gene is TRBV9, the J gene TRBJ2-2, with a possible D match to TRBD1 (5 bases). The germline V gene encodes CDR1 SGDLS and CDR2 YYNGEE. V lost 4 bases, J lost 3 bases, and 10 bases lay in between. The CDR3 covers 14 residues. The CDR3 region is CASSPRVYTGELFF. The DNA read from the CDR3 is TGTGCCAGCAGCCCCAGGGTCTACACCGGGGAG.

This clone was counted ten times or more. The sequence runs out 3 residues before the end of the CDR3; the remainder is reconstructed from the germline J gene. The V call is TRBV19, the J call TRBJ1-2; 10 bases match TRBD1. The CDR3 has 16 residues. Trimming took 6 bases from V and 4 from J; bases not matched to a gene: 11. CDR1 and CDR2 (germline): LNHDA, SQIVND (reference sequence). The CDR3: CASRISVGTGAYGYTF. Partial CDR3 DNA: TGTGCCAGTAGAATATCTGTCGGGACAGGGGCCTATGGC.

This clone appeared many times. The missing CDR3 end, 3 residues past where the read stops, is filled in from the germline J gene. V usage is TRBV20-1 and J usage is TRBJ2-4; 9 bases align to TRBD1. The CDR3 runs to 13 residues. Losses at the gene ends were 6 bases for V and 6 bases for J; bases not matched to a gene: 6. Germline V gives CDR1 DFQATT, CDR2 SNEGSKA (reference sequence). CDR3 DNA (partial): TGCAGTGCCGGGGACAGGGCTCTAAACATT. Its translation: CSAGDRALNI. The full CDR3 sequence reads CSAGDRALNIQYF.

This clone was recorded many times. The sequence runs out 3 residues before the end of the CDR3; the remainder is reconstructed from the germline J gene. The genes are TRBV7-6 and TRBJ2-7, with 8 bases matching TRBD1. Germline CDR1 and CDR2: SGHVS and FNYEAQ. The ends lost 1 base at V and 2 bases at J; junction bases unmatched: 13. CDR3 length: 18 amino acids. The part of the CDR3 DNA that was read is TGTGCCAGCAGCTTAGATCTCCCGGGACAGGTGACGACCTACGAG. Encoded protein: CASSLDLPGQVTTYE. The whole CDR3 protein is CASSLDLPGQVTTYEQYF. The whole variable domain, filled in from reference TRBV7-6 and TRBJ2-7, reads GAGVSQSPRYKVTKRGQDVALRCDPISGHVSLYWYRQALGQGPEFLTYFNYEAQQDKSGLPNDRFSAERPEGSISTLTIQRTEQRDSAMYRCASSLDLPGQVTTYEQYFGPGTRLTVT.

This clone was detected many times. The read falls 3 residues short of the CDR3 end, and the missing part is taken from the germline J gene. The chain joins TRBV18 to TRBJ2-1; D is unresolved. V gave up 1 base and J gave up 0 bases, with 10 bases separating them. The CDR3 totals 16 residues. The germline V gene has CDR1 KGHSH and CDR2 LQKENI. CDR3 region: CASSPQGPYSYNEQFF. CDR3 bases read: TGTGCCAGCTCACCACAGGGTCCCTACTCCTACAATGAG.

In its sample, this clone was seen many times. The CDR3 is cut off 3 residues early in the read; its end comes from the germline J gene. The chain recombines TRBV6-2 or TRBV6-3 with TRBJ2-1, with 7 bases lining up with TRBD2. J gave up 4 bases and V 2 bases, and 8 bases lay outside the gene matches. This CDR3 is 16 amino acids long. Germline assignment: CDR1 MNHEY and CDR2 SVGEGT. This CDR3 is CASSYGRLAPYNEQFF. The DNA read from the CDR3 is TGTGCCAGCAGTTACGGGAGACTAGCCCCTTACAATGAG.

This clone was counted ten times or more. The CDR3 extends 3 residues past the end of the read, so its final part is completed from the germline J gene. The chain recombines TRBV6-2 or TRBV6-3 with TRBJ1-1; D remains ambiguous. The V and J ends lost 5 bases and 3 bases respectively, with 13 bases between them. The germline V gene encodes CDR1 MNHEY and CDR2 SVGEGT. CDR3 length: 14 residues. The sequenced part of the CDR3 DNA is TGTGCCAGCAGTCCGCCCCGTCCGGACACTGAA. Residues: CASSPPRPDTE. The full CDR3 protein is CASSPPRPDTEAFF.

This clone was recorded many times. The read is 3 residues too short to cover the CDR3 end, so that end is filled in from the germline J gene. The genes are TRBV20-1 and TRBJ1-5; the match to TRBD1 covers 7 bases. Trimming took 1 base from V and 5 from J; bases not matched to a gene: 11. From germline, CDR1 is DFQATT and CDR2 SNEGSKA (reference sequence). The CDR3 has 16 residues. The covered CDR3 bases are TGCAGTGCTAGAGCTTCCCTCGACAGGGAGTATCAGCCC. Translation gives CSARASLDREYQP. The entire CDR3 protein reads CSARASLDREYQPQHF.

This clone was recorded many times. The CDR3 extends 3 residues past the end of the read, so its final part is completed from the germline J gene. The V and J genes are TRBV20-1 and TRBJ2-2; 13 bases fit TRBD2. The CDR3 is 15 amino acids. The V and J ends lost 4 bases and 6 bases, in that order; junction bases with no gene match: 5. The germline V gene has CDR1 DFQATT and CDR2 SNEGSKA (reference sequence). CDR3 sequence reads: CSAMVGLAGSGELFF. Partial CDR3 DNA: TGCAGTGCTATGGTGGGACTAGCGGGATCCGGGGAG.

As to this clone: Sequencing ends 3 residues short of the CDR3 end; the germline J gene provides the rest. The chain carries TRBV5-5 and TRBJ2-3; 10 nucleotides align to TRBD2. With 4 bases clipped from V and 3 bases from J, the junction kept 5 bases outside the gene matches. The CDR3 has 15 residues. CDR1 and CDR2 (germline): SGHKS, YYEKEE (reference sequence). This CDR3 reads CASSSGREKTDTQYF. Incomplete CDR3 DNA: TGTGCCAGCAGCAGCGGGAGGGAGAAGACAGATACG.

This clone was found many times. The read stops 3 residues short of the end of the CDR3; the missing end is completed from the germline J gene. The J gene is TRBJ2-1, the V gene TRBV6-4; 8 bases are a match to TRBD2. CDR1 MRHNA and CDR2 SNTAGT come from the germline V gene. The V segment lost 6 bases and the J segment 5 bases; nucleotides outside the gene matches: 9. CDR3 length: 15 residues. The DNA read from the CDR3 is TGTGCCAGCAGCCCGACTAGCGTCCCGAACAATGAG. Protein: CASSPTSVPNNE. The CDR3 reads in full as CASSPTSVPNNEQFF.

This clone was seen many times. The read halts 3 residues ahead of the CDR3 end, with the missing end drawn from the germline J gene. The chain combines TRBV6-2 or TRBV6-3 with TRBJ2-5, with TRBD1 matching over 7 bases. Trimming took 5 bases from V and 3 from J; bases not matched to a gene: 12. This CDR3 contains 16 residues. Germline CDR1 MNHEY, CDR2 SVGEGT. CDR3: CASSPERQGIKETQYF. CDR3 bases read: TGTGCCAGCAGTCCTGAAAGACAGGGAATAAAAGAGACC.

This clone was recorded at least ten times. The observed sequence ends 3 residues before the CDR3 terminus, with the missing tail filled in from the germline J gene. The chain combines TRBV5-1 with TRBJ1-1, with a possible D match to TRBD1 (5 bases). This CDR3 is 15 amino acids long. CDR1 is SGHRS, CDR2 YFSETQ, per germline. Trimming cost V 5 bases and J 2 bases, with 16 bases left between them. Partial CDR3 DNA: TGCGCCAGCAGTCTCGACAGACCAATAAACACTGAA. It translates to CASSLDRPINTE. The whole CDR3 reads CASSLDRPINTEAFF.

In this sample, this clone turned up many times. The sequenced fragment ends 3 residues before the CDR3 boundary, so the rest is inferred from the germline J gene. The chain employs TRBV28 and TRBJ2-6; 8 bases align to TRBD1. Trimming at V came to 6 bases and at J to 1 base, leaving 2 bases not matched to a gene. The germline gives CDR1 MDHEN, CDR2 SYDVKM. The CDR3 runs 15 residues. The DNA read from the CDR3 is TGTGCCAGCAGAACAGGGGGATCTGGGGCCAACGTC. It codes for CASRTGGSGANV. The CDR3 in its entirety is CASRTGGSGANVLTF.

In this sample, this clone turned up many times. The CDR3 end lies 3 residues beyond the end of the read and is filled in from the germline J gene. The rearrangement joins TRBV20-1 to TRBJ1-2, with D tentatively TRBD1 (6 bases). CDR1 and CDR2 (germline): DFQATT, SNEGSKA (reference sequence). This CDR3 has 14 amino acids. Trimming pared 4 bases from V and 4 bases from J, leaving 16 bases between. The sequenced part of the CDR3 DNA is TGCAGTGCTACGGGCGGGGGGGCGTCCTATGGC. This gives the protein CSATGGGASYG. The CDR3 as a whole reads CSATGGGASYGYTF.

At least ten counts were recorded for this clone. The sequenced part of the CDR3 DNA is TGCGCCAGCAGCTTGGGACTAGCGGGAGGTTACGAG. Translated, it gives CASSLGLAGGYE. In full, the CDR3 is CASSLGLAGGYEQYF. This chain links TRBV5-1 with TRBJ2-7, with 13 bases identical to TRBD2. The CDR3 is cut off 3 residues early in the read; its end comes from the germline J gene. Germline V lookup: CDR1 SGHRS, CDR2 YFSETQ. This CDR3 is 15 amino acids long. The J segment lost 4 bases and the V segment lost 0 bases, leaving 1 base of the junction unmatched.